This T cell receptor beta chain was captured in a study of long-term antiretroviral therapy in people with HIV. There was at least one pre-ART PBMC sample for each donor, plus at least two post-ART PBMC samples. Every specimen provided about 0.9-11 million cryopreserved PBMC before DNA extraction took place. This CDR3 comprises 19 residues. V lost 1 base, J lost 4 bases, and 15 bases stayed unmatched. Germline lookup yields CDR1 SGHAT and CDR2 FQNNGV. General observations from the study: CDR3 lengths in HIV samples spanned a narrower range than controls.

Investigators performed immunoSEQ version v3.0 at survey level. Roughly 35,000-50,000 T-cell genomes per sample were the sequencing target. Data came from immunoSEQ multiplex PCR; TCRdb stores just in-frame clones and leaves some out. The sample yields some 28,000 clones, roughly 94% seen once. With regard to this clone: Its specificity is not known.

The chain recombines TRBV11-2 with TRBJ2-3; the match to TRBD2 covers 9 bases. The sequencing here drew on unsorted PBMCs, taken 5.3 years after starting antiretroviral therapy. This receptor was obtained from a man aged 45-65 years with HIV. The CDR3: CASSLVGRGGWSSADTQYF. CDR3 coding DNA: TGTGCCAGCAGCTTAGTGGGGCGGGGGGGCTGGTCTAGCGCAGATACGCAGTATTTT.